This is a list of T cell receptor beta chains from one sample in a study of beta chain features in type 1 diabetes. Clones were sequenced by immunoSEQ multiplex PCR, and TCRdb holds only the in-frame ones, with some missing. The sample has around 180,000 clones, under 9.5% seen once. Sequencing used central memory CD4+ T cells from blood. The receptors originated from a young man with type 1 diabetes. CDR3s include the opening cysteine and the closing phenylalanine or tryptophan. The order of the fields is J gene, V gene, CDR3 protein.

J gene: TRBJ1-2; V gene: TRBV14; CDR3 protein: CASSQGRGYGYTF
J gene: TRBJ2-3; V gene: TRBV6-5; CDR3 protein: CASSYKVGGDTQYF
J gene: TRBJ2-7; V gene: TRBV19; CDR3 protein: CASSIRTGRTHEQYF
J gene: TRBJ1-5; V gene: TRBV28; CDR3 protein: CASSLERGNQPQHF
J gene: TRBJ2-7; V gene: TRBV7-9; CDR3 protein: CASSRTGYEQYF
J gene: TRBJ2-5; V gene: TRBV5-4; CDR3 protein: CASSPGLAGETQYF
J gene: TRBJ2-1; V gene: TRBV7-2; CDR3 protein: CASSDSGLTNEQFF
J gene: TRBJ2-2; V gene: TRBV7-2; CDR3 protein: CASSPWTSGGNTGELFF
J gene: TRBJ2-2; V gene: TRBV11-2; CDR3 protein: CASSLARDGHTGELFF
J gene: TRBJ1-5; V gene: TRBV19; CDR3 protein: CASRNRNPLGNQPQHF
J gene: TRBJ2-3; V gene: TRBV7-2; CDR3 protein: CASSLVPSGGDTQYF
J gene: TRBJ1-4; V gene: TRBV27; CDR3 protein: CASSSKGRINEKLFF
J gene: TRBJ2-7; V gene: TRBV2; CDR3 protein: CASGAGPLYEQYF
J gene: TRBJ2-5; V gene: TRBV5-1; CDR3 protein: CASSLGTGSPETQYF
J gene: TRBJ2-5; V gene: TRBV19; CDR3 protein: CASSMYQETQYF
J gene: TRBJ2-7; V gene: TRBV14; CDR3 protein: CASSQMATGGVEQYF
J gene: TRBJ2-1; V gene: TRBV29-1; CDR3 protein: CSAPPLGLDSYNEQFF
J gene: TRBJ2-2; V gene: TRBV28; CDR3 protein: CASRRTGGRELFF
J gene: TRBJ2-6; V gene: TRBV9; CDR3 protein: CASSVATLPGGRDGANVLTF
J gene: TRBJ2-1; V gene: TRBV4-2; CDR3 protein: CASSPTSGRAAEQFF
J gene: TRBJ1-5; V gene: TRBV5-6; CDR3 protein: CASSLRGKGPQHF
J gene: TRBJ1-5; V gene: TRBV7-2; CDR3 protein: CASGFNFQPQHF
J gene: TRBJ2-7; V gene: TRBV4-1; CDR3 protein: CASSQRWDRIYEQYF
J gene: TRBJ1-1; V gene: TRBV28; CDR3 protein: CASSFPYTEAFF
J gene: TRBJ1-2; V gene: TRBV7-2; CDR3 protein: CASSLMQANYGYTF
J gene: TRBJ2-7; V gene: TRBV5-4; CDR3 protein: CASSSGQGASYEQYF
J gene: TRBJ1-1; V gene: TRBV28; CDR3 protein: CASSSYRHAVNTEAFF
J gene: TRBJ1-5; V gene: TRBV28; CDR3 protein: CASSRKSGTDNQPQHF
J gene: TRBJ2-3; V gene: TRBV7-2; CDR3 protein: CASSLAGTVGSTDTQYF